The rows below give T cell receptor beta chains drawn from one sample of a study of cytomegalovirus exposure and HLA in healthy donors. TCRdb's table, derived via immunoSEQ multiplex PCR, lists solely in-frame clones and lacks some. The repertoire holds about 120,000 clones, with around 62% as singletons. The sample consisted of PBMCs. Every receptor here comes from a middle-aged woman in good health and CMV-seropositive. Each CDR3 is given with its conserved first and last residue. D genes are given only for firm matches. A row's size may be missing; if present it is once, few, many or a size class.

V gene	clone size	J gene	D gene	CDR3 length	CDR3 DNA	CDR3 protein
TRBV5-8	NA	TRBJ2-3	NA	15	TGTGCCAGCAGCTTAGGGGATAGTAACACAGATACGCAGTATTTT	CASSLGDSNTDTQYF
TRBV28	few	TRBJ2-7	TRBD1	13	TGTGCCAGCAGTTGGACAGGGGCCTACGAGCAGTACTTC	CASSWTGAYEQYF
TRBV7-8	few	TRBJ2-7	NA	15	TGTGCCAGCAGCCTCCGGGACTCAGGCTCCTACGAGCAGTACTTC	CASSLRDSGSYEQYF
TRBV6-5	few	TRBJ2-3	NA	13	TGTGCCAGCAGTTCCCACAGGGAAGATACGCAGTATTTT	CASSSHREDTQYF
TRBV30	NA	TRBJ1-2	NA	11	TGTGCCTGGTGGTTGGGAGGTGGCTACACCTTC	CAWWLGGGYTF
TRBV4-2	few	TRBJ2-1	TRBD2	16	TGTGCCAGCAGCCAGGAGTCGGGACTAGCGGGAAGGCGGCAGTTCTTC	CASSQESGLAGRRQFF
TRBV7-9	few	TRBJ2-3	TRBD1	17	TGTGCCAGCAGCTTAGGGGCGACAGGGCAACGCACAGATACGCAGTATTTT	CASSLGATGQRTDTQYF
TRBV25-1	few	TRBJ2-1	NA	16	TGTGCCAGCAGTGAACCCGGGAGTCCGGGATTATTGGAGCAGTTCTTC	CASSEPGSPGLLEQFF
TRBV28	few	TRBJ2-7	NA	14	TGTGCCAGCAGTTCCCCTAGCGCCTCCTACGAGCAGTACTTC	CASSSPSASYEQYF
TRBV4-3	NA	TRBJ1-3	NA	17	TGCGCCAGCAGCCACTACACACAGGGAAGCTCTGGAAACACCATATATTTT	CASSHYTQGSSGNTIYF
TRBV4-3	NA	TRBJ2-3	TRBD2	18	TGCGCCAGCAGCCAGGATCTGACTAGCGGGAGATTTGGAGATACGCAGTATTTT	CASSQDLTSGRFGDTQYF
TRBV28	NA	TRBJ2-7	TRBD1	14	TGTGCCAGCAGTTTATTAGGACAGGCTTACGAGCAGTACTTC	CASSLLGQAYEQYF
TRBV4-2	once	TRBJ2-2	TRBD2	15	TGTGCCTCACTGGGGACTAGCGGGAGAACCGGGGAGCTGTTTTTT	CASLGTSGRTGELFF
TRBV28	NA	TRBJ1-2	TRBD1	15	TGTGCCAGCAGTTTCGGGGACAGGGCGTACTATGGCTACACCTTC	CASSFGDRAYYGYTF
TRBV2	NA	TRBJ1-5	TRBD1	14	TGTGCCAGCAGTGAGGGACAGAATAATCAGCCCCAGCATTTT	CASSEGQNNQPQHF
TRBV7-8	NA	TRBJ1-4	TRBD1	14	TGTGCCAGCAGCCTAACCGCAGGGGGAGAAAAACTGTTTTTT	CASSLTAGGEKLFF
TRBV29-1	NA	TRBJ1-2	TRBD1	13	TGCAGCGCCCCTGCGGCAGGGGGCTATGGCTACACCTTC	CSAPAAGGYGYTF
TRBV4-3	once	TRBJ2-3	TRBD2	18	TGCGCCAGCAGCCCATCTCCCCCACTAGCGGGAGGACCAGATACGCAGTATTTT	CASSPSPPLAGGPDTQYF
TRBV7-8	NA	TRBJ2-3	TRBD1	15	TGTGCCAGCAGCTTGGGACAGGGGGCGACAGATACGCAGTATTTT	CASSLGQGATDTQYF
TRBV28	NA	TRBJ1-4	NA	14	TGTGCCAGCAGGTCAGGCGCAACTAATGAAAAACTGTTTTTT	CASRSGATNEKLFF
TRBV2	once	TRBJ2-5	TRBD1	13	TGTGCCAGCAGCTTTACAGGGGAAGAGACCCAGTACTTC	CASSFTGEETQYF
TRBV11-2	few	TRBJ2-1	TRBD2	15	TGTGCCAGCAGCCCAACTAGCGGGATAGGAAATGAGCAGTTCTTC	CASSPTSGIGNEQFF
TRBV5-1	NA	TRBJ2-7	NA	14	TGCGCCAGCAGCTTGGGTTCAGGCTCCTACGAGCAGTACTTC	CASSLGSGSYEQYF
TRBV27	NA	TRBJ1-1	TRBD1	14	TGTGCCAGCAGTCCTCTTGGACAGGGGGCCAAGGCTTTCTTT	CASSPLGQGAKAFF
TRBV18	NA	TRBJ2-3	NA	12	TGTGCCAGCTCACCAGTAGCGGATACGCAGTATTTT	CASSPVADTQYF
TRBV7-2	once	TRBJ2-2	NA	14	TGTGCCAGCAGCATCAGCGAGGACACCGGGGAGCTGTTTTTT	CASSISEDTGELFF
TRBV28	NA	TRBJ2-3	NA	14	TGTGCCAGCAGTTATTCTGTCAGCACAGATACGCAGTATTTT	CASSYSVSTDTQYF
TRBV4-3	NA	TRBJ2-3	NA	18	TGCGCCAGCAGCCAGGAGGTCGCCGGGAGCCCTCGCACAGATACGCAGTATTTT	CASSQEVAGSPRTDTQYF
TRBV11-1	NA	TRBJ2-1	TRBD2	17	TGTGCCAGCAGCCCATTGAGGGCTAGCGGGGTTTACAATGAGCAGTTCTTC	CASSPLRASGVYNEQFF
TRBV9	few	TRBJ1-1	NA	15	TGTGCCAGCAGCGTAGATCGGGGGTTGGACACTGAAGCTTTCTTT	CASSVDRGLDTEAFF
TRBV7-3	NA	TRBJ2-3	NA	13	TGTGCCAGCAGCTTACAGCAGGAAGATACGCAGTATTTT	CASSLQQEDTQYF
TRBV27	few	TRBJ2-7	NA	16	TGTGCCAGCAGTACAACCCCCGGGACAAGCTCCTACGAGCAGTACTTC	CASSTTPGTSSYEQYF
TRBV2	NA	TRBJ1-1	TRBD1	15	TGTGCCAGCAGTCCGCAGGGGGGCCCAAACACTGAAGCTTTCTTT	CASSPQGGPNTEAFF
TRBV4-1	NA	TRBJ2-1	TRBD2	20	TGCGCCAGCAGCGTCCGTGGGGCTAGCGGGAGGGCCGGTTCCTACAATGAGCAGTTCTTC	CASSVRGASGRAGSYNEQFF
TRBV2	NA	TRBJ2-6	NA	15	TGTGCCAGCAGAAGGGGTACCGCTGGGGCCAACGTCCTGACTTTC	CASRRGTAGANVLTF
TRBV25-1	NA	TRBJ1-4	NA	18	TGTGCCAGCAGTCCACCAGGAGGATCACTGCACGTTAATGAAAAACTGTTTTTT	CASSPPGGSLHVNEKLFF
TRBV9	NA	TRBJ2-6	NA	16	TGTGCCAGCAGCGGACGACAGGTCGCTGGGGCCAACGTCCTGACTTTC	CASSGRQVAGANVLTF
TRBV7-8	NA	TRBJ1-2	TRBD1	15	TGTGCCAGCAGCTATCGACCGGGACAGATGAATGGCTACACCTTC	CASSYRPGQMNGYTF
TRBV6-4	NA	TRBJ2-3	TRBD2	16	TGTGCCAGCAGTGACTCGACTAGCGGGAGGGCCGATACGCAGTATTTT	CASSDSTSGRADTQYF
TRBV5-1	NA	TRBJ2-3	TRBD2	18	TGCGCCCCCCTAGGCTCGGTTGTAAGCGGGAGGTCGCGAGATACGCAGTATTTT	CAPLGSVVSGRSRDTQYF
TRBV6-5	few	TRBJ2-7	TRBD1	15	TGTGCCAGCAGTCTTCTTTGGGGACAGGGATACGAGCAGTACTTC	CASSLLWGQGYEQYF
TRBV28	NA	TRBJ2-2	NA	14	TGTGCCAGCGGCCGGGAGCTTTTGGCCGGGGAGCTGTTTTTT	CASGRELLAGELFF
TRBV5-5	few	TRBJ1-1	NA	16	TGTGCCAGCAGCTTGGATTTGGAGGCCTCGAACACTGAAGCTTTCTTT	CASSLDLEASNTEAFF
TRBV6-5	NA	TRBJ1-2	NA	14	TGTGCCAGCAGTTACTCGCAAGAGGCGAATGGCTACACCTTC	CASSYSQEANGYTF
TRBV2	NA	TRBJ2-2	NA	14	TGTGCCAGCAGTGAATTGCGTTACACCGGGGAGCTGTTTTTT	CASSELRYTGELFF
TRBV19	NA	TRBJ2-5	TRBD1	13	TGTGCCAGTAGTATGAGGGGGCGGGAGACCCAGTACTTC	CASSMRGRETQYF
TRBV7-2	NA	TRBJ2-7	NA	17	TGTGCCAGCAGCTTAGTTGCTCTCGCGGGAAAAACCCACGAGCAGTACTTC	CASSLVALAGKTHEQYF
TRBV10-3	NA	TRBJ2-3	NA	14	TGTGCCATCAGTGTAGGGGGAGGGGCAGATACGCAGTATTTT	CAISVGGGADTQYF
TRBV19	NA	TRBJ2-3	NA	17	TGTGCCAGTAGTAACTACCCGCCCACAATGAGGACAGATACGCAGTATTTT	CASSNYPPTMRTDTQYF
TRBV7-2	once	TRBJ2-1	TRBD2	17	TGTGCCAGCAGCAAACGGACTAGCCGGAGCTCCTACAATGAGCAGTTCTTC	CASSKRTSRSSYNEQFF